These T cell receptor beta chains were read from a single sample in a study of CXCR3-negative and CXCR3-positive naive CD8 T cells. TCRdb reworked the 5' RACE reads into one entry per CDR3 protein, no DNA. Its clone listing holds 110,000 or so distinct CDR3 sequences. Sequencing input: naive CXCR3+ CD8+ T cells from blood. These TCRs come from a human donor in good health. Some clones in this sample may be carry-over from other donors' samples. CDR3s include the opening cysteine and the closing phenylalanine or tryptophan.

j_call: TRBJ2-7
v_call: TRBV20-1
cdr3_aa: CSAKGRGSYEQYF

j_call: TRBJ2-1
v_call: TRBV14
cdr3_aa: CASSQVSVRNEQFF

j_call: TRBJ2-2
v_call: TRBV4-3
cdr3_aa: CASSQEAPGQAGELFF

j_call: TRBJ2-1
v_call: TRBV11-2
cdr3_aa: CASSLQREFYEQFF

j_call: TRBJ2-7
v_call: TRBV4-2
cdr3_aa: CASSQDRSSPSYEQYF

j_call: TRBJ1-3
v_call: TRBV28
cdr3_aa: CASSLSTGSSRRHTIYF

j_call: TRBJ1-1
v_call: TRBV5-4
cdr3_aa: CASSVRGNTEAFF

j_call: TRBJ2-7
v_call: TRBV4-1
cdr3_aa: CASSLTGVPYEQYF

j_call: TRBJ1-1
v_call: TRBV4-2
cdr3_aa: CASSQDGQVWTEAFF

j_call: TRBJ2-5
v_call: TRBV6-6
cdr3_aa: CASSRIGGGGLQETQYF

j_call: TRBJ2-7
v_call: TRBV11-2
cdr3_aa: CASSLLNEQYF

j_call: TRBJ1-3
v_call: TRBV7-8
cdr3_aa: CASSLGPGLLFGNTIYF

j_call: TRBJ2-7
v_call: TRBV7-9
cdr3_aa: CASSSPPGTHPSYEQYF

j_call: TRBJ2-1
v_call: TRBV19
cdr3_aa: CASSKVGRGNSYNEQFF

j_call: TRBJ2-1
v_call: TRBV4-1
cdr3_aa: CASSQGSLAVRQFF

j_call: TRBJ2-1
v_call: TRBV20-1
cdr3_aa: CSATAGGPSEQFF

j_call: TRBJ2-1
v_call: TRBV20-1
cdr3_aa: CSAIRDTYNEQFF

j_call: TRBJ2-1
v_call: TRBV12-3/TRBV12-4
cdr3_aa: CASSSTSGGNEQFF

j_call: TRBJ2-3
v_call: TRBV5-1
cdr3_aa: CASSLEASGPPSTQYF

j_call: TRBJ2-5
v_call: TRBV5-1
cdr3_aa: CASSARLAGGQETQYF

j_call: TRBJ2-1
v_call: TRBV5-5
cdr3_aa: CASSLVASALSYNEQFF

j_call: TRBJ1-1
v_call: TRBV4-1
cdr3_aa: CASSPPGGNTEAFF

j_call: TRBJ2-1
v_call: TRBV7-9
cdr3_aa: CASSSELPSSYNEQFF

j_call: TRBJ2-7
v_call: TRBV4-1
cdr3_aa: CASSQVGETYEQYF

j_call: TRBJ2-7
v_call: TRBV28
cdr3_aa: CASSLRSPQNEQYF

j_call: TRBJ2-1
v_call: TRBV4-3
cdr3_aa: CASSQTTGGPNEQFF

j_call: TRBJ2-5
v_call: TRBV20-1
cdr3_aa: CSAAFDSEFQETQYF

j_call: TRBJ2-2
v_call: TRBV15
cdr3_aa: CATSDYRLAGGRRGTGELFF

j_call: TRBJ1-1
v_call: TRBV29-1
cdr3_aa: CSVRGGGSTEAFF

j_call: TRBJ2-1
v_call: TRBV11-3
cdr3_aa: CASSPFNNEQFF

j_call: TRBJ2-7
v_call: TRBV6-6
cdr3_aa: CASSYSPRAYEQYF

j_call: TRBJ2-5
v_call: TRBV19
cdr3_aa: CATRDQIRETQYF

j_call: TRBJ2-7
v_call: TRBV19
cdr3_aa: CASSITSGSYEQYF

j_call: TRBJ2-7
v_call: TRBV28
cdr3_aa: CASSRLAGEYEQYF

j_call: TRBJ2-7
v_call: TRBV5-1
cdr3_aa: CASSLAAGIAYEQYF

j_call: TRBJ1-2
v_call: TRBV10-3
cdr3_aa: CAISESLEGGNYGYTF

j_call: TRBJ1-1
v_call: TRBV27
cdr3_aa: CASSLGGGNTEAFF

j_call: TRBJ2-6
v_call: TRBV6-5
cdr3_aa: CASSEGREVYGANVLTF

j_call: TRBJ1-6
v_call: TRBV27
cdr3_aa: CASSWGGQGNSPLHF

j_call: TRBJ1-1
v_call: TRBV29-1
cdr3_aa: CSVEDPEVGRDGTEAFF

j_call: TRBJ1-1
v_call: TRBV9
cdr3_aa: CASSLGGDTEAFF

j_call: TRBJ2-2
v_call: TRBV19
cdr3_aa: CASSIGYSTGELFF

j_call: TRBJ1-1
v_call: TRBV28
cdr3_aa: CASILGPKNTEAFF

j_call: TRBJ2-7
v_call: TRBV5-1
cdr3_aa: CASAPLSSKVYEQYF

j_call: TRBJ2-7
v_call: TRBV10-3
cdr3_aa: CAISEVGLAVRTTYEQYF

j_call: TRBJ2-7
v_call: TRBV5-1
cdr3_aa: CASSPGDRGYEQYF

j_call: TRBJ1-2
v_call: TRBV7-2
cdr3_aa: CASSFFGEPYGYTF

j_call: TRBJ1-6
v_call: TRBV27
cdr3_aa: CASSTGVNSPLHF

j_call: TRBJ2-1
v_call: TRBV12-3/TRBV12-4
cdr3_aa: CASSPGLAENNEQFF

j_call: TRBJ1-1
v_call: TRBV27
cdr3_aa: CASSFPGGVEAFF

j_call: TRBJ1-6
v_call: TRBV11-2
cdr3_aa: CASSPRMLGSPLHF

j_call: TRBJ1-5
v_call: TRBV28
cdr3_aa: CALGRGSWPQHF

j_call: TRBJ2-1
v_call: TRBV28
cdr3_aa: CASSIPTGGSYNEQFF

j_call: TRBJ2-1
v_call: TRBV29-1
cdr3_aa: CSAWTGGIENEQFF

j_call: TRBJ2-4
v_call: TRBV21-1
cdr3_aa: CASSCPGLAGDLAKNIQYF

j_call: TRBJ2-1
v_call: TRBV25-1
cdr3_aa: CASSAGSYNEQFF